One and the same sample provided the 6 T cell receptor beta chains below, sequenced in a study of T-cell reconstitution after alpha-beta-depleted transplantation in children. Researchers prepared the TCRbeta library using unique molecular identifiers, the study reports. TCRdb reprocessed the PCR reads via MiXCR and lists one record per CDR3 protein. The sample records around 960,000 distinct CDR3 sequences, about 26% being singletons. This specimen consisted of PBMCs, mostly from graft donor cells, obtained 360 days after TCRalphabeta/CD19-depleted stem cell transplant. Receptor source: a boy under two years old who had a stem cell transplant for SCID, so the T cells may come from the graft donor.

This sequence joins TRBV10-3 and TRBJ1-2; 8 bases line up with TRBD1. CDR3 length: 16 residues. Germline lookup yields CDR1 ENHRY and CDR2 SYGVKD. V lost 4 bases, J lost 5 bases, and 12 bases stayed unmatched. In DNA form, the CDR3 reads TGTGCCATCAGTGGGACAGGGAGGTCTCATCGGTATGGCTACACCTTC. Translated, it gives CAISGTGRSHRYGYTF.

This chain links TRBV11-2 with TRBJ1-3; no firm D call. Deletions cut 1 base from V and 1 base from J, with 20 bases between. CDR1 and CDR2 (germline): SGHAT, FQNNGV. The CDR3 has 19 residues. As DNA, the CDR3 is TGTGCCAGCAGCTTAGGCGGCAGGTCCTTGCCGAAGTCTGGAAACACCATATATTTT. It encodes CASSLGGRSLPKSGNTIYF.

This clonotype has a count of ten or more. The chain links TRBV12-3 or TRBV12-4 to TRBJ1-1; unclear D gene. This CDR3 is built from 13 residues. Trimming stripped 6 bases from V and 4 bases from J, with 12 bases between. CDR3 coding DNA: TGTGCCAGCAGCCCACCCGAGGGCACTGAAGCTTTCTTT. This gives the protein CASSPPEGTEAFF.

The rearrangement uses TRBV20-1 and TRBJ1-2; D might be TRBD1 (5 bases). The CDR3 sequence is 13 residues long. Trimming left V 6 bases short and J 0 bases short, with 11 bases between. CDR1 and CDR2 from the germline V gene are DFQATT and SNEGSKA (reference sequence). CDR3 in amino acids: CSAIRDSNYGYTF. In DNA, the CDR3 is TGCAGTGCAATTAGGGACTCTAACTATGGCTACACCTTC.

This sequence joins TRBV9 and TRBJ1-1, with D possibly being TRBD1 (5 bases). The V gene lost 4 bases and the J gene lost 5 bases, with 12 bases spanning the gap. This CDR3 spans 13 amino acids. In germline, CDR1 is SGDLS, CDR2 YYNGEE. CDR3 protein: CASSTRERTEAFF. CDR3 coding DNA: TGTGCCAGCAGCACCAGGGAGAGGACTGAAGCTTTCTTT.

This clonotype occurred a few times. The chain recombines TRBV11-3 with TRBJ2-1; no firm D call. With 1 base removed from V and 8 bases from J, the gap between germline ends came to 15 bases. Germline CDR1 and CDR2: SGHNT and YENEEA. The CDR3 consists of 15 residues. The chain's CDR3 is CASSLGRLSADEQFF. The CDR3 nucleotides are TGTGCCAGCAGCTTAGGCAGACTGTCGGCAGATGAGCAGTTCTTC.